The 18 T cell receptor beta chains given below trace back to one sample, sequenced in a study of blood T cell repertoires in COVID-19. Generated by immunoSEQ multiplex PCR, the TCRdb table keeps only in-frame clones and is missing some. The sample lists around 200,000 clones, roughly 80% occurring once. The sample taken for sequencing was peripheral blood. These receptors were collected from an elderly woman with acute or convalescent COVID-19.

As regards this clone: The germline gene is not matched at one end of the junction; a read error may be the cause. The chain's CDR3 is CASSDSGGVMGGYTF. The CDR3 DNA sequence: TGTGCCAGCAGTGACTCCGGGGGTGTGATGGGTGGCTACACCTTC. This chain joins TRBV6-5 and TRBJ1-2, with D possibly being TRBD1 (5 bases). Per the germline V gene, CDR1 is MNHEY and CDR2 is SVGAGI. This CDR3 spans 15 amino acids.

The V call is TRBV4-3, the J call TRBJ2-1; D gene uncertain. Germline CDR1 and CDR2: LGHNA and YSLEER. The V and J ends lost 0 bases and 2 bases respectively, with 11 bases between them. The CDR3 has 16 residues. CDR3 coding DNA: TGCGCCAGCAGCCAAGATCCAGAGGCGCCCTACAATGAGCAGTTCTTC. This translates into CASSQDPEAPYNEQFF.

CDR3 in amino acids: CASSSGLAGGYEQYF. The CDR3 DNA reads as TGTGCCAGCAGTTCTGGACTAGCGGGGGGCTACGAGCAGTACTTC. The chain joins TRBV5-4 to TRBJ2-7; TRBD2 matches 14 bases. V dropped 5 bases and J dropped 3; count of bases not matched to a gene: 4. The CDR3 consists of 15 residues. Germline CDR1 SGHNT, CDR2 YYREEE (reference sequence).

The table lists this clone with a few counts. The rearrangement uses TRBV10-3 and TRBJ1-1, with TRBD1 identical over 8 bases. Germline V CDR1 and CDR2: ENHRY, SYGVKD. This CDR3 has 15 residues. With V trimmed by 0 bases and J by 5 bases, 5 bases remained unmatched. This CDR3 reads CAISESSDRATEAFF. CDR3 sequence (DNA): TGTGCCATCAGTGAGTCTTCGGACAGGGCAACTGAAGCTTTCTTT.

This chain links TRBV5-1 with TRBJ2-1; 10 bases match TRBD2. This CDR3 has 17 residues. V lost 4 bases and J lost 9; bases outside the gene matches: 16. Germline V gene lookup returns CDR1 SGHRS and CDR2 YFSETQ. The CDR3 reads CASSLRPSGGARLEQFF. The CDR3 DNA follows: TGCGCCAGCAGCCTCCGCCCCAGCGGGGGGGCCCGTCTTGAGCAGTTCTTC.

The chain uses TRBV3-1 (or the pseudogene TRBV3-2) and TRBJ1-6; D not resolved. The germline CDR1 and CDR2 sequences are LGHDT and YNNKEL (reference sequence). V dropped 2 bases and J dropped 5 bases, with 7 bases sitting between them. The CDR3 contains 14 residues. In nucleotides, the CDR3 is TGTGCCAGCAGCCAATCCGGGGATAATTCACCCCTCCACTTT. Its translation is CASSQSGDNSPLHF.

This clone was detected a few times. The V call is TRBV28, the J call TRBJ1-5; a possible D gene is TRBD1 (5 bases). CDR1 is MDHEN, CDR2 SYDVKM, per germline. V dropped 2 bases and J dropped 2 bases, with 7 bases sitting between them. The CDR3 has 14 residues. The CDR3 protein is CASSLIGGNQPQHF. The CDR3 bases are TGTGCCAGCAGTTTAATAGGGGGCAATCAGCCCCAGCATTTT.

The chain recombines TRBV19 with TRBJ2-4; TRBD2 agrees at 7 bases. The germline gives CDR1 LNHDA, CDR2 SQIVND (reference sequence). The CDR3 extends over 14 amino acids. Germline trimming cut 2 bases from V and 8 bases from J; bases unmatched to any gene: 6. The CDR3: CASSISSGWDIQYF. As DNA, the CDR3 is TGTGCCAGTAGTATAAGTAGCGGGTGGGACATTCAGTACTTC.

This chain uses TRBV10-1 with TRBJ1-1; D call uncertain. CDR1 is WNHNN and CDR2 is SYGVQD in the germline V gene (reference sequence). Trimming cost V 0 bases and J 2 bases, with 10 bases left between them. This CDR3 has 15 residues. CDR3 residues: CASSESGKQNTEAFF. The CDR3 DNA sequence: TGCGCCAGCAGTGAGTCCGGGAAACAAAACACTGAAGCTTTCTTT.

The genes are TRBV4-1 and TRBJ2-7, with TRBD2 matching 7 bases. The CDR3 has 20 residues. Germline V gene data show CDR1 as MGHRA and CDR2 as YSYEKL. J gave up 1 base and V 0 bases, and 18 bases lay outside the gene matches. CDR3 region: CASSQDYPGRVRVGSYEQYF. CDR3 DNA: TGCGCCAGCAGCCAAGATTACCCAGGGAGGGTCCGGGTGGGTTCCTACGAGCAGTACTTC.

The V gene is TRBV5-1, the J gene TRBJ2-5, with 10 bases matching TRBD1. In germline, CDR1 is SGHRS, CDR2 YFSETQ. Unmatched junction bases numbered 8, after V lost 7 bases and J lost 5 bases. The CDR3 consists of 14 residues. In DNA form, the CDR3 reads TGCGCCAGCCGTACGACAGGGGGCCCCGAGACCCAGTACTTC. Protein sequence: CASRTTGGPETQYF.

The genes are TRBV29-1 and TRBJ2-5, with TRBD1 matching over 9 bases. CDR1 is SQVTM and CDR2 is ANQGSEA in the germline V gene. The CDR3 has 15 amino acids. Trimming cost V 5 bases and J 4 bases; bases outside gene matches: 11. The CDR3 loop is CSVSTGGAVLETQYF. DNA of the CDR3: TGCAGCGTTTCCACAGGGGGCGCCGTTTTAGAGACCCAGTACTTC.

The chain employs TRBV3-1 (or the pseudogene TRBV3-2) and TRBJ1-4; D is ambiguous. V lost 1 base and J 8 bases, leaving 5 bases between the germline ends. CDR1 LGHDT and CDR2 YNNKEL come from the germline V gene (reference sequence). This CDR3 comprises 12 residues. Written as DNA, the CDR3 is TGTGCCAGCAGCCAAGCGAGGGAAAAACTGTTTTTT. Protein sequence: CASSQAREKLFF.

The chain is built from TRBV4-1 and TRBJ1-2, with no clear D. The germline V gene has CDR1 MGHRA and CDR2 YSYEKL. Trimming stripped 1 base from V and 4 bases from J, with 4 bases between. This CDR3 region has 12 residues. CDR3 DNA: TGCGCCAGCAGCCAAGCCAGCTATGGCTACACCTTC. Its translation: CASSQASYGYTF.

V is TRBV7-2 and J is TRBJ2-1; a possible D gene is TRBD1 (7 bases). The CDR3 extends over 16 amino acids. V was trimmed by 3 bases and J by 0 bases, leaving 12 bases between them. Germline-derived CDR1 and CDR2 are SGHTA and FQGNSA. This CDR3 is CASSLLQGGSYNEQFF. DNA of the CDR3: TGTGCCAGCAGCTTGCTCCAGGGGGGCTCCTACAATGAGCAGTTCTTC.

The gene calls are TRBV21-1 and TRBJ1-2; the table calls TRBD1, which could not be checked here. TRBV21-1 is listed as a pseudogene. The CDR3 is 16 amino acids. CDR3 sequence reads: CASLPLFSTGIYGYTF. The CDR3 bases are TGTGCCAGCCTTCCTCTCTTCTCAACAGGGATCTATGGCTACACCTTC.

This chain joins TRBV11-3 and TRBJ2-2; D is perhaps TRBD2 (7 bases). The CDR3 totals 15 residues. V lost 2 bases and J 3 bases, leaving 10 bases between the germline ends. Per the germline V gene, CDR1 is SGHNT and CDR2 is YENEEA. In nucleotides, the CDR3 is TGTGCCAGCAGCTTACGGGGGGCGGACACCGGGGAGCTGTTTTTT. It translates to CASSLRGADTGELFF.

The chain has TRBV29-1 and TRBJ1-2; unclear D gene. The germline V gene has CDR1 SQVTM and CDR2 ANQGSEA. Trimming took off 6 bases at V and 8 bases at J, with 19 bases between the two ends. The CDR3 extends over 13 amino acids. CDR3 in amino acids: CSVSAFVGSGYTF. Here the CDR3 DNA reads TGCAGCGTCTCTGCATTCGTCGGGTCAGGCTACACCTTC.